Sequencing of this T cell receptor (beta chain) was carried out in a study of cytomegalovirus exposure and HLA in healthy donors. 13 Jbeta primers and 60 Vbeta primers were used for the PCR. The method was immunoSEQ multiplex PCR; TCRdb's version includes in-frame clones alone and lacks a portion of them. The table lists 150,000 to 200,000 clones, 80% to 85% of them singletons. Germline assignment: CDR1 SGHRS and CDR2 YFSETQ. The CDR3 is 17 residues long. With 4 bases clipped from V and 5 bases from J, the junction kept 17 bases outside the gene matches. The chain combines TRBV5-1 with TRBJ1-2; TRBD1 matches 7 bases. Sequenced sample: PBMCs. The receptor was derived from a boy aged 10-17 years in good health and CMV-seronegative. The CDR3 here is CASSLQTGTEEIYGYTF. The CDR3, as DNA: TGCGCCAGCAGCCTCCAGACTGGGACAGAGGAAATTTATGGCTACACCTTC.